Sequencing of this TCR beta chain was carried out in a study of early stage breast cancer tumors. Turning to the study itself: Of around 15 invasive breast tumors, around 13 were hormone receptor-positive, HER2-negative. Each sample averaged approximately 9.9-fold read coverage. Study results and caveats: Compared with adjacent normal breast tissue, tumors showed 2 to 2.5-fold greater T cell density and higher clonality.

V was clipped by 2 bases and J by 5 bases, with 6 bases between them. This CDR3 is 12 amino acids long. Germline-derived CDR1 and CDR2 are ENHRY and SYGVKD. As concerns this clone: Its antigen is as yet unknown.

TCRdb keeps only in-frame clones here, not all; method: immunoSEQ multiplex PCR. The table lists about 72,000 clones, approximately 79% of them singletons. The rearrangement joins TRBV10-3 to TRBJ1-2; no firm D call. The specimen was blood. This TCR was recovered from a person aged 55 to 69 with breast cancer. CDR3 protein: CAISEGPYGYTF. CDR3 in DNA: TGTGCCATCAGTGAGGGTCCGTATGGCTACACCTTC.